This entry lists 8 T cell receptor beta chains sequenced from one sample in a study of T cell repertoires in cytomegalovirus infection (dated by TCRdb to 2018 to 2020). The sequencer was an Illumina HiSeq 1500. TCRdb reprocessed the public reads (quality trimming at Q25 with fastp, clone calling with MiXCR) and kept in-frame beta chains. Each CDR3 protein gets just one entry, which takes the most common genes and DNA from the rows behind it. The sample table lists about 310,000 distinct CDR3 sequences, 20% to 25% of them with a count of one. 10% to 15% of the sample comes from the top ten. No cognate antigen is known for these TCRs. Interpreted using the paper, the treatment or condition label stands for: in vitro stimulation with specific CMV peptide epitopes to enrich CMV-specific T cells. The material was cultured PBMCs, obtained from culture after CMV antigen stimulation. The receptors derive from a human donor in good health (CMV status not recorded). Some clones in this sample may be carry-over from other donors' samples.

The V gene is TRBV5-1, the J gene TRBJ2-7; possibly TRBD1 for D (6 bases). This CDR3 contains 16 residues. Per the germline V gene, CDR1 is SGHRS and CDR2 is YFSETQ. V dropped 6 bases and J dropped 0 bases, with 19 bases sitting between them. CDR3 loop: CASKPSGTRHSYEQYV. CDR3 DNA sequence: TGCGCCAGCAAGCCCTCCGGGACACGCCACTCCTACGAGCAGTACGTC.

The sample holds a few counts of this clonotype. This CDR3 reads CSAPWGNEKLFF. In nucleotides, the CDR3 is TGCAGTGCTCCTTGGGGCAATGAAAAACTGTTTTTT. The chain couples TRBV20-1 to TRBJ1-4, with D tentatively TRBD1 (5 bases). CDR3 length equals 12 residues. In germline, CDR1 is DFQATT, CDR2 SNEGSKA (reference sequence). Between the trimmed V and J ends, which lost 5 bases and 5 bases, there was a span of 9 bases.

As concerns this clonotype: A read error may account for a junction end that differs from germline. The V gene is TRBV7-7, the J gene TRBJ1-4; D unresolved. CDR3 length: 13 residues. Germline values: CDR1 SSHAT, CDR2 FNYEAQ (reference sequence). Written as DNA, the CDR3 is TGTGCTAGCAGCTTAACAAGGAATGAAAAACTGTTTTTT. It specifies CASSLTRNEKLFF.

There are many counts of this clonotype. The chain's CDR3 is CASSLVRRSSGGRTGANVLTF. The CDR3 DNA reads TGTGCCAGCAGCTTAGTTCGCCGCTCGTCCGGGGGCCGAACTGGGGCCAACGTCCTGACTTTC. This chain connects TRBV11-2 to TRBJ2-6; D may be TRBD1 or TRBD2 (6 bases each). The CDR3 has 21 amino acids. Germline V gene data show CDR1 as SGHAT and CDR2 as FQNNGV. The V and J ends lost 1 base and 2 bases respectively, with 24 bases between them. The whole variable domain, filled in from reference TRBV11-2 and TRBJ2-6, reads EAGVAQSPRYKIIEKRQSVAFWCNPISGHATLYWYQQILGQGPKLLIQFQNNGVVDDSQLPKDRFSAERLKGVDSTLKIQPAKLEDSAVYLCASSLVRRSSGGRTGANVLTFGAGSRLTVL.

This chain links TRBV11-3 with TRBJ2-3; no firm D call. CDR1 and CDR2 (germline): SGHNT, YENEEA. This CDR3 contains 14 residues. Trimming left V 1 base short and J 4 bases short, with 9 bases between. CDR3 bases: TGTGCCAGCAGCTTAGCTCCTACAGCAGATACGCAGTATTTT. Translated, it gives CASSLAPTADTQYF.

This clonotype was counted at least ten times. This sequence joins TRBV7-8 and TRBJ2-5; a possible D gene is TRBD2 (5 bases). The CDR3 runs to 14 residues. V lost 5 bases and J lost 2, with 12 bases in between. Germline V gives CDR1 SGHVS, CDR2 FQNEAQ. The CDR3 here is CASSRRGLQETQYF. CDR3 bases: TGTGCCAGCAGCCGTAGAGGGCTACAAGAGACCCAGTACTTC. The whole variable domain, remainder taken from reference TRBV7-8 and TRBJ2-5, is GAGVSQSPRYKVAKRGQDVALRCDPISGHVSLFWYQQALGQGPEFLTYFQNEAQLDKSGLPSDRFFAERPEGSVSTLKIQRTQQEDSAVYLCASSRRGLQETQYFGPGTRLLVL.

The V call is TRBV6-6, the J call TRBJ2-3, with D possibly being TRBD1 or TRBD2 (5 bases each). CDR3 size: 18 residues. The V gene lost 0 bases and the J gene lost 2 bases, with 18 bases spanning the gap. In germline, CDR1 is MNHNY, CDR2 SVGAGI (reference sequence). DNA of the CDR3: TGTGCCAGCAGTTACTCGAGCTCTCTAAGCGGACACACAGATACGCAGTATTTT. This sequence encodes CASSYSSSLSGHTDTQYF.

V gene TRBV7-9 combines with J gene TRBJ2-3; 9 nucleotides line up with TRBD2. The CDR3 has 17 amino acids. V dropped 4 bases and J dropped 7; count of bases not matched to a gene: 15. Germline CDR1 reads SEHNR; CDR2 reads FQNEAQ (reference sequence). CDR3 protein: CASSSSKTSGLSHTQYF. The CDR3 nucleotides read TGTGCCAGCAGCTCCTCCAAGACTAGCGGCTTATCCCATACGCAGTATTTT.